This T cell receptor (beta chain) stems from a study of PD-1 blockade in classical Hodgkin lymphoma. Study-level results: Whatever underlies the repertoire differences (possibly disease activity or prior therapy) remains undefined. Compared with healthy donors, newly diagnosed patients reportedly showed lower baseline TCR diversity.

Worth noting for this clone: Antigen unknown.

Time point: newly diagnosed, previously untreated cHL patient sample. Researchers report purifying CD4+ T cells from thawed PBMCs by magnetic negative selection. Comparison relied on PBMCs that came from newly diagnosed, untreated classical Hodgkin lymphoma. The CDR3 runs to 15 residues. Germline CDR1 reads SNHLY; CDR2 reads FYNNEI. V dropped 11 bases and J dropped 3; count of bases not matched to a gene: 12. Sequenced by immunoSEQ multiplex PCR; TCRdb stores in-frame clones only, minus some. The sample holds 18,000 or so clones; under 85% are singletons and the top ten take 1% to 1.5%. The TCR was taken from a human donor with classical Hodgkin lymphoma. The chain joins TRBV2 to TRBJ2-2; 7 bases agree with TRBD1. The sequenced sample consisted of CD4+ T cells from blood. This CDR3 is CAFPSGTEYTGELFF. The CDR3 DNA is TGTGCCTTCCCATCCGGGACAGAGTACACCGGGGAGCTGTTTTTT.